This T cell receptor beta chain was identified in a study of CD8 T cells in ankylosing spondylitis. Generation of TCR beta libraries employed quantitative 5'-RACE incorporating molecular barcodes. TCRdb re-derived calls from the 5' RACE reads in MiXCR, one entry per CDR3 protein. The table records some 250,000 distinct CDR3 sequences, roughly a quarter of them present only once. This clonotype was detected a few times. Its target is unknown. Study-wide results and limits: Certain motif variants had earlier been reported in reactive arthritis synovial fluid and blood. According to the report, clones linked to the disease were significantly enriched in matched synovial fluid samples taken from ankylosing spondylitis patients. Among TCR beta sequences, a motif of eight highly homologous variants appeared characteristic of ankylosing spondylitis blood.

This clonotype was sampled from a male donor with ankylosing spondylitis or in good health (not recorded which). The sample taken for sequencing was blood, either unsorted or a sorted T cell fraction (not recorded which).

The CDR3 sequence is CASSSEQLSTDTQYF. The CDR3 nucleotides are TGTGCCAGCAGTTCTGAGCAGCTTAGCACAGATACGCAGTATTTT. The chain carries TRBV6-5 and TRBJ2-3; unclear D gene. V lost 4 bases and J lost 0, with 11 bases in between. This CDR3 is built from 15 residues. Germline CDR1 reads MNHEY; CDR2 reads SVGAGI.